One T cell receptor beta chain is described in this entry. As yet, its antigen is unknown. The CDR3 consists of 13 residues. Trimming left V 5 bases short and J 6 bases short, with 11 bases between. From germline, CDR1 is MNHNS and CDR2 SASEGT. These data are taken from a study of T cell repertoires and HLA-DP antigens. Here immunoSEQ multiplex PCR was the method, and the copy in TCRdb shows in-frame clones only, minus some. Among about 73,000 clones listed, roughly 77% were seen once. This clonotype was sampled from a man aged 60 to 69 in good health and CMV-seronegative. The sample comprised CD4+ T cells from PBMCs. The chain couples TRBV6-1 to TRBJ2-1, with D perhaps assigned TRBD1 or TRBD2 (5 bases each). CDR3: CASSTGRSNEQFF. In nucleotides, the CDR3 is TGTGCCAGCAGTACGGGACGCTCCAATGAGCAGTTCTTC.